Listed below are T cell receptor beta chains from one sample, sequenced in a study of CD8+CD57+ T cells in acquired aplastic anemia. TCRdb fed the reads into MiXCR, producing one record per CDR3 protein. The sample lists 180,000 or so distinct CDR3 sequences, approximately 48% occurring once. Sample: sorted CD4+, CD8+, or CD8+CD57+ T cells (not recorded which) from PBMCs. Every receptor here comes from a human donor with aplastic anemia. Each CDR3 is given with its conserved first and last residue. A D gene is named only where the DNA matches it firmly. The size field is filled for only some rows; it gives once, few, many or a size class.

j_call: TRBJ1-2; v_call: TRBV7-2; clone_size: NA; d_call: TRBD1; cdr3_aa: CASSAEGAINYGYTF; cdr3_nt: TGTGCCAGCAGCGCCGAGGGGGCGATAAACTATGGCTACACCTTC
j_call: TRBJ2-3; v_call: TRBV6-1; clone_size: NA; d_call: TRBD2; cdr3_aa: CASRGLAGVDTQYF; cdr3_nt: TGTGCCAGCAGGGGACTAGCGGGAGTTGATACGCAGTATTTT
j_call: TRBJ2-3; v_call: TRBV9; clone_size: many; d_call: TRBD1; cdr3_aa: CASSAMTGGSTDTQYF; cdr3_nt: TGTGCCAGCAGCGCCATGACAGGGGGATCCACAGATACGCAGTATTTT
j_call: TRBJ1-1; v_call: TRBV7-9; clone_size: NA; d_call: NA; cdr3_aa: CASSLRQGGTEAFF; cdr3_nt: TGTGCCAGCAGCTTGAGGCAGGGTGGCACTGAAGCTTTCTTT
j_call: TRBJ1-2; v_call: TRBV29-1; clone_size: many; d_call: TRBD1; cdr3_aa: CSVAAGGGYTF; cdr3_nt: TGCAGCGTTGCGGCAGGGGGAGGCTACACCTTC
j_call: TRBJ1-4; v_call: TRBV15; clone_size: few; d_call: NA; cdr3_aa: CATSLGRGPLFF; cdr3_nt: TGTGCCACCAGCCTGGGCCGGGGGCCTTTATTTTTT
j_call: TRBJ1-1; v_call: TRBV7-8; clone_size: NA; d_call: NA; cdr3_aa: CASTLAGAHTEAFF; cdr3_nt: TGTGCCAGCACCTTAGCGGGGGCGCACACTGAAGCTTTCTTT
j_call: TRBJ1-5; v_call: TRBV10-1; clone_size: many; d_call: TRBD1; cdr3_aa: CASSGRQGPCQPQHF; cdr3_nt: TGCGCCAGCAGTGGACGACAGGGGCCGTGTCAGCCCCAGCATTTT
j_call: TRBJ1-6; v_call: TRBV19; clone_size: few; d_call: NA; cdr3_aa: CASSVGTGNSPLHF; cdr3_nt: TGTGCCAGTAGTGTAGGGACGGGTAATTCACCCCTCCACTTT
j_call: TRBJ1-6; v_call: TRBV2; clone_size: NA; d_call: NA; cdr3_aa: CASSEGVGSPLHF; cdr3_nt: TGTGCCAGCAGTGAGGGGGTTGGTTCACCCCTCCACTTT
j_call: TRBJ2-7; v_call: TRBV2; clone_size: NA; d_call: NA; cdr3_aa: CASSEQGIPYEQYF; cdr3_nt: TGTGCCAGCAGTGAACAGGGGATACCCTACGAGCAGTACTTC
j_call: TRBJ1-1; v_call: TRBV14; clone_size: NA; d_call: NA; cdr3_aa: CASSPVSNTEAFF; cdr3_nt: TGTGCCAGCAGCCCAGTTAGTAACACTGAAGCTTTCTTT
j_call: TRBJ2-5; v_call: TRBV20-1; clone_size: many; d_call: TRBD2; cdr3_aa: CSATSRGGVVAGGVLETQYF; cdr3_nt: TGCAGTGCTACTTCCCGGGGCGGCGTAGTAGCGGGGGGGGTCCTAGAGACCCAGTACTTC
j_call: TRBJ2-3; v_call: TRBV11-2; clone_size: many; d_call: TRBD2; cdr3_aa: CASSSRTSGVSTDTQYF; cdr3_nt: TGTGCCAGCAGCTCGAGGACTAGCGGGGTTAGCACAGATACGCAGTATTTT
j_call: TRBJ1-1; v_call: TRBV2; clone_size: few; d_call: NA; cdr3_aa: CASQSRGGIDEAFF; cdr3_nt: TGTGCCAGTCAATCCCGGGGTGGTATCGATGAAGCTTTCTTT
j_call: TRBJ1-2; v_call: TRBV29-1; clone_size: NA; d_call: NA; cdr3_aa: CSALFPYGYTF; cdr3_nt: TGCAGCGCCCTATTCCCCTATGGCTACACCTTC
j_call: TRBJ1-2; v_call: TRBV2; clone_size: NA; d_call: NA; cdr3_aa: CATRGNGYGYTF; cdr3_nt: TGTGCCACTCGGGGAAACGGCTATGGCTACACCTTC
j_call: TRBJ1-2; v_call: TRBV4-3; clone_size: many; d_call: TRBD1; cdr3_aa: CASSQVQGTNYGYTF; cdr3_nt: TGCGCCAGCAGCCAAGTACAGGGGACTAACTATGGCTACACCTTC
j_call: TRBJ2-1; v_call: TRBV2; clone_size: NA; d_call: NA; cdr3_aa: CASSVQGGRKGEQFF; cdr3_nt: TGTGCCAGCAGTGTACAAGGGGGGCGGAAGGGTGAGCAGTTCTTC
j_call: TRBJ2-7; v_call: TRBV7-3; clone_size: NA; d_call: NA; cdr3_aa: CASSLRGRGFYEQYF; cdr3_nt: TGTGCCAGCAGCTTGCGGGGGCGTGGATTCTACGAGCAGTACTTC
j_call: TRBJ1-2; v_call: TRBV12-3/TRBV12-4; clone_size: many; d_call: NA; cdr3_aa: CASTPGPGYGYTF; cdr3_nt: TGTGCCAGCACTCCGGGACCGGGTTATGGCTACACCTTC
j_call: TRBJ2-1; v_call: TRBV11-1; clone_size: NA; d_call: NA; cdr3_aa: CASILYVGVNNEQFF; cdr3_nt: TGTGCCAGCATCCTCTACGTGGGGGTAAACAATGAGCAGTTCTTC
j_call: TRBJ1-5; v_call: TRBV10-2; clone_size: NA; d_call: NA; cdr3_aa: CASSPEQRQPQHF; cdr3_nt: TGTGCCAGCAGCCCGGAGCAGAGGCAGCCCCAGCATTTT
j_call: TRBJ1-1; v_call: TRBV20-1; clone_size: NA; d_call: NA; cdr3_aa: CSARLPTGLNTEAFF; cdr3_nt: TGCAGTGCTAGACTTCCGACAGGCTTGAACACTGAAGCTTTCTTT
j_call: TRBJ2-3; v_call: TRBV5-4; clone_size: many; d_call: NA; cdr3_aa: CASSLEVRGRANTQYF; cdr3_nt: TGTGCCAGCAGCTTGGAGGTGAGAGGGCGGGCGAATACGCAGTATTTT
j_call: TRBJ2-1; v_call: TRBV25-1; clone_size: NA; d_call: TRBD2; cdr3_aa: CASSESLGLAGVDEQFF; cdr3_nt: TGTGCCAGCAGTGAATCCTTGGGGCTAGCGGGAGTCGATGAGCAGTTCTTC
j_call: TRBJ2-6; v_call: TRBV4-2; clone_size: NA; d_call: TRBD2; cdr3_aa: CASSQEGGSGANVLTF; cdr3_nt: TGTGCCAGCAGCCAAGAGGGGGGGTCTGGGGCCAACGTCCTGACTTTC
j_call: TRBJ1-5; v_call: TRBV2; clone_size: many; d_call: TRBD1; cdr3_aa: CASSTGVSNQPQHF; cdr3_nt: TGTGCCAGCAGCACAGGGGTTAGCAATCAGCCCCAGCATTTT
j_call: TRBJ1-5; v_call: TRBV4-3; clone_size: many; d_call: NA; cdr3_aa: CASSQESGSNQPQHF; cdr3_nt: TGCGCCAGCAGCCAAGAGAGTGGAAGCAATCAGCCCCAGCATTTT
j_call: TRBJ1-2; v_call: TRBV20-1; clone_size: few; d_call: NA; cdr3_aa: CSARDQERGYTF; cdr3_nt: TGCAGTGCTAGAGATCAGGAGCGAGGCTACACCTTC
j_call: TRBJ2-7; v_call: TRBV19; clone_size: NA; d_call: NA; cdr3_aa: CASTPSEGREQYF; cdr3_nt: TGTGCCAGTACCCCAAGTGAGGGACGCGAGCAGTACTTC
j_call: TRBJ1-1; v_call: TRBV19; clone_size: NA; d_call: TRBD1; cdr3_aa: CASIREQGSTEAFF; cdr3_nt: TGTGCCAGTATTAGGGAACAGGGGTCCACTGAAGCTTTCTTT
j_call: TRBJ1-2; v_call: TRBV19; clone_size: many; d_call: NA; cdr3_aa: CASSIQTGSNYGYTF; cdr3_nt: TGTGCCAGTAGTATCCAAACAGGGTCGAACTATGGCTACACCTTC
j_call: TRBJ2-3; v_call: TRBV7-6; clone_size: many; d_call: NA; cdr3_aa: CASSRLPTVDTQYF; cdr3_nt: TGTGCCAGCAGCCGACTACCGACGGTGGATACGCAGTATTTT
j_call: TRBJ2-2; v_call: TRBV15; clone_size: NA; d_call: NA; cdr3_aa: CATSRGHSTGELFF; cdr3_nt: TGTGCCACCAGCAGAGGGCATTCCACCGGGGAGCTGTTTTTT
j_call: TRBJ2-2; v_call: TRBV24-1; clone_size: NA; d_call: NA; cdr3_aa: CATTPGTNTGELFF; cdr3_nt: TGTGCCACCACACCCGGGACAAACACCGGGGAGCTGTTTTTT
j_call: TRBJ2-4; v_call: TRBV7-9; clone_size: many; d_call: NA; cdr3_aa: CASSLAGVPGNIQYF; cdr3_nt: TGTGCCAGCAGCTTAGCGGGGGTCCCCGGAAACATTCAGTACTTC
j_call: TRBJ2-1; v_call: TRBV2; clone_size: many; d_call: TRBD2; cdr3_aa: CASSGRGAGALFF; cdr3_nt: TGTGCCAGCAGTGGTCGTGGAGCGGGAGCGTTGTTCTTC
j_call: TRBJ2-7; v_call: TRBV29-1; clone_size: few; d_call: TRBD1; cdr3_aa: CSVVGQGVTYEQYF; cdr3_nt: TGCAGCGTTGTGGGACAGGGGGTGACCTACGAGCAGTACTTC
j_call: TRBJ2-4; v_call: TRBV2; clone_size: many; d_call: NA; cdr3_aa: CASSEASSAKNIQYF; cdr3_nt: TGTGCCAGCAGTGAAGCTAGTAGCGCCAAAAACATTCAGTACTTC
j_call: TRBJ2-4; v_call: TRBV5-4; clone_size: few; d_call: NA; cdr3_aa: CASSLQVARAKNIQYF; cdr3_nt: TGTGCCAGCAGCTTGCAGGTCGCTCGCGCCAAAAACATTCAGTACTTC
j_call: TRBJ1-1; v_call: TRBV20-1; clone_size: once; d_call: NA; cdr3_aa: CSARDGRVNTEAFF; cdr3_nt: TGCAGTGCTAGAGATGGTAGAGTAAACACTGAAGCTTTCTTT